There are a few counts of the clone carrying this TCR beta chain. The antigen remains undetermined. The sample comes from a study of blood T cells in healthy people across ages. Findings and caveats of the study: PBMCs that were unsorted prevented a conclusive naive versus antigen-experienced comparison.

Next came a second PCR, run for about 6 to 11 cycles, which used a sample-barcoded 5' primer along with a J-beta primer mix. Every cDNA molecule bore a tag from a template-switch adaptor containing 12 random nucleotides. Individual samples furnished no less than 3 million CDR3-containing paired-end reads apiece. Using its own MiXCR run on the 5' RACE reads, TCRdb lists one record per CDR3 protein. The table has around 800,000 distinct CDR3 sequences, approximately 24% seen once. This sample also belongs to another study, concerning T cells of mothers and their children. That paper states: Related mother-child pairs shared marginally more repertoire than unrelated pairs, though not significantly.

The receptor was derived from a boy younger than 18 in good health. Input material: blood.

CDR3 nucleotides: TGTGCCAGCTCGCCTCCCCCGGGCGGGGAGACCCAGTACTTC. Encoded protein: CASSPPPGGETQYF. The genes are TRBV18 and TRBJ2-5, with a tentative D call TRBD2 (5 bases). V was shortened by 6 bases and J by 5 bases, with 16 bases between the two germline ends. Germline V gene sequence: CDR1 KGHSH, CDR2 LQKENI. The CDR3 runs to 14 residues.